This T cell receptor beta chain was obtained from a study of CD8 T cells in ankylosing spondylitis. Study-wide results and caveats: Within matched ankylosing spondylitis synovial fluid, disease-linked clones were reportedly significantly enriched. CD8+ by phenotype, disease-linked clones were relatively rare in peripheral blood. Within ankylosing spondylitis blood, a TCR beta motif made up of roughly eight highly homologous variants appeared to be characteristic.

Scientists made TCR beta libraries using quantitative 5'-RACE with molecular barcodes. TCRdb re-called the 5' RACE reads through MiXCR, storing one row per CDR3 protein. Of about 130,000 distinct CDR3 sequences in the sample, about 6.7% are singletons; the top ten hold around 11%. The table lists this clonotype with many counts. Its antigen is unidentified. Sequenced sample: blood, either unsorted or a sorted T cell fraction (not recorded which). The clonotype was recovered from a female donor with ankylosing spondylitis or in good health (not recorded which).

CDR3 nucleotides: TGTGCCAGCAGCTTACGACAGGAGACAGATACGCAGTATTTT. Translation gives CASSLRQETDTQYF. V and J are TRBV7-2 and TRBJ2-3, with a weak D call TRBD1 (6 bases). Trimming took off 2 bases at V and 3 bases at J, with 9 bases between the two ends. Germline lookup yields CDR1 SGHTA and CDR2 FQGNSA. The CDR3 consists of 14 residues.